This T cell receptor (beta chain) was captured by sequencing in a study of T cell repertoires in cytomegalovirus infection. Study in general: Use of recently identified HLA-C-restricted and well-studied HLA-B-restricted CMV epitopes was part of the study. Both a matching HLA type and CMV infection were indicated by public TCR beta signatures.

V dropped 4 bases and J dropped 5; count of bases not matched to a gene: 12. The V gene's germline CDR1 is SGHVS and CDR2 FQNEAQ. This CDR3 is built from 17 residues. This clonotype was detected ten times or more. Its antigen is not known. TCRdb used MiXCR to reprocess the reads, holding one entry per CDR3 protein. This sample has hundreds of thousands of distinct CDR3 sequences, with roughly 30% found just once. The gene calls are TRBV7-8 and TRBJ2-1, with TRBD1 identical over 9 bases. The sequences come from cultured PBMCs, collected from culture after CMV antigen stimulation. This receptor was taken from a human donor in good health (CMV status not recorded). Some clones in this sample may be carry-over from other donors' samples. Written as DNA, the CDR3 is TGTGCCAGCAGCTCAGGTGGGGGGACAGGGTACAACAATGAGCAGTTCTTC. It yields the protein CASSSGGGTGYNNEQFF.